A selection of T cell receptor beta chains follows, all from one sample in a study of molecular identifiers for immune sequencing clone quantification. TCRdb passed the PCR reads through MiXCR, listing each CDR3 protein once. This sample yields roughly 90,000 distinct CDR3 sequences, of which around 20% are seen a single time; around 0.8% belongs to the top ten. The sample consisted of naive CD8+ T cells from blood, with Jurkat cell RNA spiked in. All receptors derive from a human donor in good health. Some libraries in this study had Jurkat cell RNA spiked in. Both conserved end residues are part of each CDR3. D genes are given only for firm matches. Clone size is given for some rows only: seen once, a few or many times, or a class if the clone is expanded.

CDR3 protein: CASSLVGGMVRDTQYF; CDR3 DNA: TGTGCCAGCAGCTTAGTTGGCGGGATGGTACGAGATACGCAGTATTTT; clone size: many; J gene: TRBJ2-3; V gene: TRBV7-9; D gene: NA
CDR3 protein: CASSLGSGVINNEQFF; CDR3 DNA: TGTGCCAGCAGCTTAGGTTCGGGGGTGATTAACAATGAGCAGTTCTTC; clone size: many; J gene: TRBJ2-1; V gene: TRBV7-2; D gene: NA
CDR3 protein: CAWVGRPNYEQYF; CDR3 DNA: TGTGCCTGGGTTGGACGCCCGAACTACGAGCAGTACTTC; clone size: NA; J gene: TRBJ2-7; V gene: TRBV30; D gene: NA
CDR3 protein: CASSQDGWTRYETAEAFF; CDR3 DNA: TGCGCCAGCAGCCAAGATGGGTGGACCAGATATGAAACTGCTGAAGCTTTCTTT; clone size: many; J gene: TRBJ1-1; V gene: TRBV4-1; D gene: NA
CDR3 protein: CSVEDGGLQETQYF; CDR3 DNA: TGCAGCGTTGAGGACGGGGGCCTCCAAGAGACCCAGTACTTC; clone size: many; J gene: TRBJ2-5; V gene: TRBV29-1; D gene: NA
CDR3 protein: CASSYTLADEKLFF; CDR3 DNA: TGTGCCAGCAGTTACACCCTCGCCGACGAAAAACTGTTTTTT; clone size: many; J gene: TRBJ1-4; V gene: TRBV6-6; D gene: NA
CDR3 protein: CASSPSGFDGQFF; CDR3 DNA: TGTGCCAGCAGCCCAAGCGGTTTCGATGGGCAGTTCTTC; clone size: NA; J gene: TRBJ2-1; V gene: TRBV7-9; D gene: NA
CDR3 protein: CASSLLVAYNEQFF; CDR3 DNA: TGTGCCAGCAGCTTATTGGTCGCCTACAATGAGCAGTTCTTC; clone size: many; J gene: TRBJ2-1; V gene: TRBV7-2; D gene: NA
CDR3 protein: CASSSLLAGQFDTQYF; CDR3 DNA: TGTGCCAGCAGCTCTCTCCTAGCGGGACAATTCGATACGCAGTATTTT; clone size: many; J gene: TRBJ2-3; V gene: TRBV5-4; D gene: TRBD2
CDR3 protein: CSAAWRLNTEAFF; CDR3 DNA: TGCAGTGCTGCCTGGCGCCTAAACACTGAAGCTTTCTTT; clone size: many; J gene: TRBJ1-1; V gene: TRBV20-1; D gene: NA
CDR3 protein: CATSDFRNSGANVLTF; CDR3 DNA: TGTGCCACCAGTGATTTTAGAAACTCTGGGGCCAACGTCCTGACTTTC; clone size: many; J gene: TRBJ2-6; V gene: TRBV24-1; D gene: NA
CDR3 protein: CSAGSLFSSYEQYF; CDR3 DNA: TGCAGTGCGGGGAGTCTTTTTTCCTCCTACGAGCAGTACTTC; clone size: many; J gene: TRBJ2-7; V gene: TRBV20-1; D gene: NA
CDR3 protein: CASSSPNRYEQYF; CDR3 DNA: TGTGCCAGCAGCTCACCAAACAGATACGAGCAGTACTTC; clone size: many; J gene: TRBJ2-7; V gene: TRBV7-9; D gene: NA
CDR3 protein: CASSTGATTDTQYF; CDR3 DNA: TGTGCCAGTAGTACGGGGGCGACCACAGATACGCAGTATTTT; clone size: many; J gene: TRBJ2-3; V gene: TRBV19; D gene: NA
CDR3 protein: CASSGGRVTGELFF; CDR3 DNA: TGTGCCAGCAGTGGGGGCCGTGTCACCGGGGAGCTGTTTTTT; clone size: many; J gene: TRBJ2-2; V gene: TRBV6-6; D gene: NA
CDR3 protein: CASSGPSGTIPYEQYF; CDR3 DNA: TGTGCCAGCAGTGGCCCCTCCGGGACTATACCCTACGAGCAGTACTTC; clone size: many; J gene: TRBJ2-7; V gene: TRBV28; D gene: TRBD2
CDR3 protein: CASSWRGEQYF; CDR3 DNA: TGTGCCAGCAGTTGGCGGGGGGAGCAGTACTTC; clone size: many; J gene: TRBJ2-7; V gene: TRBV6-2/TRBV6-3; D gene: TRBD2
CDR3 protein: CATSGDKGPGGYTF; CDR3 DNA: TGTGCCACCAGCGGCGATAAGGGGCCGGGTGGCTACACCTTC; clone size: many; J gene: TRBJ1-2; V gene: TRBV15; D gene: NA
CDR3 protein: CASSFGTGDYEQYF; CDR3 DNA: TGTGCCAGCAGCTTTGGGACAGGAGACTACGAGCAGTACTTC; clone size: many; J gene: TRBJ2-7; V gene: TRBV5-4; D gene: TRBD1
CDR3 protein: CSARTPGQNTGELFF; CDR3 DNA: TGCAGTGCTAGAACCCCGGGACAGAACACCGGGGAGCTGTTTTTT; clone size: many; J gene: TRBJ2-2; V gene: TRBV20-1; D gene: NA
CDR3 protein: CASSQGVSEQFF; CDR3 DNA: TGTGCCAGCAGCCAAGGTGTCTCTGAGCAGTTCTTC; clone size: many; J gene: TRBJ2-1; V gene: TRBV3-1; D gene: NA
CDR3 protein: CASSPPPGIGDTEAFF; CDR3 DNA: TGTGCCAGCAGCCCACCTCCAGGGATCGGGGACACTGAAGCTTTCTTT; clone size: many; J gene: TRBJ1-1; V gene: TRBV28; D gene: NA
CDR3 protein: CASSPVPVSQPQHF; CDR3 DNA: TGTGCCAGCAGCCCCGTTCCGGTGAGTCAGCCCCAGCATTTT; clone size: many; J gene: TRBJ1-5; V gene: TRBV27; D gene: NA
CDR3 protein: CASSLFGGPDTQYF; CDR3 DNA: TGTGCCAGCAGCTTATTTGGGGGCCCAGATACGCAGTATTTT; clone size: many; J gene: TRBJ2-3; V gene: TRBV13; D gene: NA
CDR3 protein: CASRSQRGLAGHNEQFF; CDR3 DNA: TGTGCCAGCAGGTCTCAAAGAGGGCTAGCGGGACACAATGAGCAGTTCTTC; clone size: few; J gene: TRBJ2-1; V gene: TRBV28; D gene: TRBD2
CDR3 protein: CASSRRIDIQYF; CDR3 DNA: TGTGCCAGCAGCAGGAGGATTGACATTCAGTACTTC; clone size: medium-sized; J gene: TRBJ2-4; V gene: TRBV28; D gene: NA
CDR3 protein: CASRSCPGTYGYTF; CDR3 DNA: TGTGCAAGTCGCTCCTGTCCCGGGACCTATGGCTACACCTTC; clone size: NA; J gene: TRBJ1-2; V gene: TRBV12-2; D gene: NA
CDR3 protein: CASSLASDEQFF; CDR3 DNA: TGTGCCAGCAGCCTAGCTAGCGACGAGCAGTTCTTC; clone size: NA; J gene: TRBJ2-1; V gene: TRBV13; D gene: NA
CDR3 protein: CASSWGSEFYEQYF; CDR3 DNA: TGTGCCAGCAGCTGGGGGTCGGAGTTCTACGAGCAGTACTTC; clone size: many; J gene: TRBJ2-7; V gene: TRBV5-5; D gene: NA
CDR3 protein: CATRGEGLFGHEAFF; CDR3 DNA: TGTGCCACCAGGGGGGAGGGCTTATTTGGCCATGAAGCTTTCTTT; clone size: many; J gene: TRBJ1-1; V gene: TRBV7-9; D gene: TRBD1
CDR3 protein: CASTRGSIAQPQHF; CDR3 DNA: TGTGCCAGCACCAGGGGGTCGATAGCTCAGCCCCAGCATTTT; clone size: many; J gene: TRBJ1-5; V gene: TRBV12-3/TRBV12-4; D gene: TRBD1
CDR3 protein: CASSLEAGDAYEQYF; CDR3 DNA: TGTGCCAGCAGCTTGGAGGCAGGGGACGCCTACGAGCAGTACTTC; clone size: many; J gene: TRBJ2-7; V gene: TRBV5-5; D gene: NA
CDR3 protein: CASSLKGGGYGYTF; CDR3 DNA: TGTGCCAGCAGTTTAAAAGGGGGCGGCTATGGCTACACCTTC; clone size: few; J gene: TRBJ1-2; V gene: TRBV27; D gene: TRBD1
CDR3 protein: CASSAGLAETDTQYF; CDR3 DNA: TGTGCCAGCAGCGCGGGACTAGCGGAGACAGATACGCAGTATTTT; clone size: many; J gene: TRBJ2-3; V gene: TRBV9; D gene: TRBD2
CDR3 protein: CASSQSGASGLSTDTQYF; CDR3 DNA: TGCGCCAGCAGCCAAAGCGGGGCTAGCGGGCTTAGCACAGATACGCAGTATTTT; clone size: many; J gene: TRBJ2-3; V gene: TRBV4-3; D gene: TRBD2
CDR3 protein: CASSLRAGDEKLFF; CDR3 DNA: TGTGCCAGCAGTTTACGGGCAGGGGATGAAAAACTGTTTTTT; clone size: many; J gene: TRBJ1-4; V gene: TRBV28; D gene: NA